In its sample, the clone carrying this TCR beta chain was seen a few times. The antigen is not known. This sample is drawn from a study of T-cell memory formation after mild COVID-19. In the study overall: TCR clusters were mostly confined to one donor each.

Germline-derived CDR1 and CDR2 are SEHNR and FQNEAQ (reference sequence). V trimming: 3 bases; J trimming: 1 base; junction bases outside the gene matches: 8. This CDR3 spans 16 amino acids. General study results and limits: Among contracting clones, CD4+ were mainly CM/EM and CD8+ enriched in EMRA. Pre-infection memory showed some responding clones, and this suggested that cross-reactive memory joined. Nothing confirmed that second-wave clones peaking on day 37 were specific for SARS-CoV-2.

TCRdb analysed the 5' RACE reads with MiXCR anew, one entry per CDR3 protein. The sample has about 350,000 distinct CDR3 sequences; around 15% are singletons. The chain combines TRBV7-9 with TRBJ1-1; TRBD1 agrees at 7 bases. Sequenced: PBMCs or a T cell subset sorted from them (not recorded which). The source of this sequence is a man aged 18 to 30 who had mild COVID-19 (a few samples of this study predate the infection). Cell type and time point are not known. The CDR3 loop reads CASSLDPGQKNTEAFF. DNA for the CDR3: TGTGCCAGCAGCTTGGACCCGGGACAGAAGAACACTGAAGCTTTCTTT.